The 6 T cell receptor beta chains presented below share a single source sample, sequenced in a study of blood T cell repertoires in COVID-19. The assay was immunoSEQ multiplex PCR, and TCRdb's table has in-frame clones only and misses some. The sample holds about 100,000 clones, 86% seen once. The sample comprised PBMCs or T cells enriched from blood (not recorded which). These receptors came from a woman aged 45-60 years who had recovered from COVID-19.

This chain joins TRBV7-3 and TRBJ1-2, with D unresolved. CDR3 size: 14 residues. Deletions cut 1 base from V and 7 bases from J, with 13 bases between. The germline gives CDR1 SGHTA, CDR2 FQGTGA. CDR3 residues: CASSLIPQVVGYTF. CDR3 in DNA: TGTGCCAGCAGCTTAATTCCGCAAGTAGTTGGCTACACCTTC.

This clone was recorded only once. V and J are TRBV6-5 and TRBJ2-7; 10 bases match TRBD1. Germline values: CDR1 MNHEY, CDR2 SVGAGI. V shed 5 bases, J shed 0 bases, and the junction held 4 bases outside the gene matches. This CDR3 comprises 15 residues. In DNA, the CDR3 is TGTGCCAGCAGTCGGGGACAGGGGAGCTCCTACGAGCAGTACTTC. Translation gives CASSRGQGSSYEQYF.

In DNA form, the CDR3 reads TGTGCCACCAGCAGAGATCCAGCGCTGCATTACGAGCAGTACTTC. Translating it yields CATSRDPALHYEQYF. J is TRBJ2-7 and V is TRBV15; D gene uncertain. The V end lost 0 bases, the J end lost 4 bases, and 13 bases lay between the germline ends. This CDR3 is 15 amino acids long. The germline V gene encodes CDR1 LNHNV and CDR2 YYDKDF (reference sequence).

The rearrangement joins TRBV28 to TRBJ1-2; weak D call: TRBD1 (5 bases). V dropped 1 base and J dropped 7 bases, with 7 bases sitting between them. This CDR3 has 12 residues. CDR1 is MDHEN, CDR2 SYDVKM, per germline. Here the CDR3 DNA reads TGTGCCAGCAGTTTATCAGGGTTTGGCTACACCTTC. Its translation: CASSLSGFGYTF.

This chain uses TRBV11-2 with TRBJ2-7, with TRBD1 matching 11 bases. With V trimmed by 5 bases and J by 2 bases, 5 bases remained unmatched. In germline, CDR1 is SGHAT, CDR2 FQNNGV. CDR3 length: 15 amino acids. The CDR3 spells CASSLRTGGPYEQYF. The CDR3 nucleotides read TGTGCCAGCAGCCTACGGACAGGGGGCCCCTACGAGCAGTACTTC.

The CDR3 region has the DNA TGTGCCAGCAGTTGGGCCGGGACAGGGGCCTACGAGCAGTACTTC. It specifies CASSWAGTGAYEQYF. V is TRBV6-5 and J is TRBJ2-7; 10 bases match TRBD1. Germline loops: CDR1 MNHEY, CDR2 SVGAGI. With V trimmed by 4 bases and J by 2 bases, 5 bases remained unmatched. The CDR3 covers 15 residues.